This TCR beta chain stems from a study of shared clonotypes between healthy human individuals. Study-wide points: The four-donor shared clonotypes exceeded non-shared clonotypes in generation probability, with non-shared ones scoring lower. Across a handful of donors, naive CD4 shared around 5.1%, naive CD8 under 4%, memory CD4 2% to 2.5%, memory CD8 under 0.5%. Larger estimated richness was generally recorded for naive subsets relative to memory subsets.

The assay was immunoSEQ multiplex PCR, and TCRdb's table has in-frame clones only and misses some. The repertoire consists of approximately 640,000 clones, with less than 95% occurring once and the leading ten covering about 33%. On this clone itself: Its antigen is unknown.

There were no recent acute infections or vaccinations among the donors, who were healthy HIV-negative adults. Germline V gene sequence: CDR1 LGHNA, CDR2 YSLEER. V dropped 5 bases and J dropped 2 bases, with 10 bases sitting between them. The CDR3 totals 15 residues. The chain recombines TRBV4-3 with TRBJ2-6; D not certain. Material: memory CD8+ T cells from PBMCs. As to subset: CD45RO+ cells pooled with CCR7-negative TemRA cells. The receptor's source is a man in his late teens or twenties in good health. Some clones in this sample may be carry-over from other donors' samples. The CDR3 coding sequence is TGCGCCAGCAGCGGTACAAACCCTGGGGCCAACGTCCTGACTTTC. As protein: CASSGTNPGANVLTF.